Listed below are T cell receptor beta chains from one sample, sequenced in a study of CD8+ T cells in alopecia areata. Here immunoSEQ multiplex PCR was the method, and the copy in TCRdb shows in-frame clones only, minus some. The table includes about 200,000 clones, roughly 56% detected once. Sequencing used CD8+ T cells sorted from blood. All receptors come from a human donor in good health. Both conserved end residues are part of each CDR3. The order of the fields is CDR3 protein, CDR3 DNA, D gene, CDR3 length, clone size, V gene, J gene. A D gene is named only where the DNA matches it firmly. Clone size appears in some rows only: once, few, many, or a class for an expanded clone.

cdr3_aa: CAWSPRARIYDSNQPQHF
cdr3_nt: TGTGCCTGGAGCCCTAGGGCGCGGATTTACGATAGCAATCAGCCCCAGCATTTT
d_call: NA
cdr3_length: 18
clone_size: NA
v_call: TRBV30
j_call: TRBJ1-5

cdr3_aa: CASSQTSGVRDTEAFF
cdr3_nt: TGCGCCAGCAGCCAAACCTCAGGGGTGAGGGACACTGAAGCTTTCTTT
d_call: NA
cdr3_length: 16
clone_size: NA
v_call: TRBV4-1
j_call: TRBJ1-1

cdr3_aa: CALGVLAEAFF
cdr3_nt: TGTGCCCTCGGGGTATTGGCTGAAGCTTTCTTT
d_call: NA
cdr3_length: 11
clone_size: NA
v_call: TRBV2
j_call: TRBJ1-1

cdr3_aa: CASSFGGGRNQPQHF
cdr3_nt: TGCGCCAGCAGCTTCGGGGGGGGCCGAAATCAGCCCCAGCATTTT
d_call: NA
cdr3_length: 15
clone_size: NA
v_call: TRBV5-1
j_call: TRBJ1-5

cdr3_aa: CASSLRDRVHEQYF
cdr3_nt: TGTGCCAGCAGTTTACGGGACAGGGTCCACGAGCAGTACTTC
d_call: TRBD1
cdr3_length: 14
clone_size: few
v_call: TRBV27
j_call: TRBJ2-7

cdr3_aa: CATSIGGATRETQYF
cdr3_nt: TGTGCCACCAGCATCGGGGGGGCTACAAGAGAGACCCAGTACTTC
d_call: TRBD2
cdr3_length: 15
clone_size: NA
v_call: TRBV15
j_call: TRBJ2-5

cdr3_aa: CASSPGGLNTGELFF
cdr3_nt: TGTGCCAGCAGCCCAGGGGGCTTAAACACCGGGGAGCTGTTTTTT
d_call: TRBD1
cdr3_length: 15
clone_size: few
v_call: TRBV7-6
j_call: TRBJ2-2

cdr3_aa: CASSYSFPGGNQPQHF
cdr3_nt: TGTGCCAGCAGTTACTCTTTCCCAGGGGGCAATCAGCCCCAGCATTTT
d_call: NA
cdr3_length: 16
clone_size: NA
v_call: TRBV6-5
j_call: TRBJ1-5

cdr3_aa: CASRRRSSPLHF
cdr3_nt: TGTGCCAGCAGACGAAGGAGTTCACCCCTCCACTTT
d_call: NA
cdr3_length: 12
clone_size: NA
v_call: TRBV6-5
j_call: TRBJ1-6

cdr3_aa: CASGLSGLFETQYF
cdr3_nt: TGTGCTAGTGGTTTATCAGGGCTGTTCGAGACCCAGTACTTC
d_call: NA
cdr3_length: 14
clone_size: NA
v_call: TRBV12-5
j_call: TRBJ2-5

cdr3_aa: CASSWTSGYEQYF
cdr3_nt: TGCGCCAGCAGCTGGACTAGCGGCTACGAGCAGTACTTC
d_call: TRBD2
cdr3_length: 13
clone_size: few
v_call: TRBV5-1
j_call: TRBJ2-7

cdr3_aa: CASSYSQGPDTEAFF
cdr3_nt: TGTGCCAGCAGTTACTCTCAGGGTCCGGACACTGAAGCTTTCTTT
d_call: NA
cdr3_length: 15
clone_size: NA
v_call: TRBV6-5
j_call: TRBJ1-1

cdr3_aa: CASSFGTPPGPEAFF
cdr3_nt: TGTGCCAGCAGCTTCGGGACTCCCCCCGGCCCTGAAGCTTTCTTT
d_call: NA
cdr3_length: 15
clone_size: NA
v_call: TRBV5-6
j_call: TRBJ1-1

cdr3_aa: CSVSDSGQPQHF
cdr3_nt: TGCAGCGTTAGTGACTCCGGTCAGCCCCAGCATTTT
d_call: NA
cdr3_length: 12
clone_size: NA
v_call: TRBV29-1
j_call: TRBJ1-5

cdr3_aa: CSVEGDQQFF
cdr3_nt: TGCAGCGTTGAAGGGGACCAGCAGTTCTTC
d_call: NA
cdr3_length: 10
clone_size: NA
v_call: TRBV29-1
j_call: TRBJ2-1

cdr3_aa: CASSWTSYNEQFF
cdr3_nt: TGTGCCAGCAGCTGGACTTCCTACAATGAGCAGTTCTTC
d_call: NA
cdr3_length: 13
clone_size: NA
v_call: TRBV5-6
j_call: TRBJ2-1

cdr3_aa: CASSLTGGAGGYTF
cdr3_nt: TGTGCCAGCAGTCTCACAGGGGGCGCGGGTGGCTACACCTTC
d_call: TRBD1
cdr3_length: 14
clone_size: once
v_call: TRBV6-6
j_call: TRBJ1-2

cdr3_aa: CASNTPLGAGADTQYF
cdr3_nt: TGTGCCAGCAATACACCTTTAGGGGCAGGAGCAGATACGCAGTATTTT
d_call: NA
cdr3_length: 16
clone_size: NA
v_call: TRBV7-9
j_call: TRBJ2-3

cdr3_aa: CASSQDGTSGGPSYEQYF
cdr3_nt: TGTGCCAGCAGCCAAGATGGGACTAGCGGGGGGCCCTCCTACGAGCAGTACTTC
d_call: TRBD2
cdr3_length: 18
clone_size: NA
v_call: TRBV4-2
j_call: TRBJ2-7

cdr3_aa: CASSQDMAGDTQYF
cdr3_nt: TGTGCCAGCAGCCAAGATATGGCAGGAGATACGCAGTATTTT
d_call: NA
cdr3_length: 14
clone_size: few
v_call: TRBV14
j_call: TRBJ2-3

cdr3_aa: CATSRGLAGASNEQFF
cdr3_nt: TGTGCCACCAGCAGGGGACTGGCAGGGGCTTCAAATGAGCAGTTCTTC
d_call: NA
cdr3_length: 16
clone_size: few
v_call: TRBV15
j_call: TRBJ2-1

cdr3_aa: CATSGGWGDTQYF
cdr3_nt: TGTGCCACCAGCGGGGGTTGGGGAGATACGCAGTATTTT
d_call: NA
cdr3_length: 13
clone_size: few
v_call: TRBV15
j_call: TRBJ2-3

cdr3_aa: CASSSRDRYYEQYF
cdr3_nt: TGTGCCAGCAGTTCACGGGACAGATACTACGAGCAGTACTTC
d_call: TRBD1
cdr3_length: 14
clone_size: few
v_call: TRBV6-5
j_call: TRBJ2-7

cdr3_aa: CASGTSGGSTDTQYF
cdr3_nt: TGTGCCAGTGGGACTAGCGGGGGGAGCACAGATACGCAGTATTTT
d_call: TRBD2
cdr3_length: 15
clone_size: few
v_call: TRBV9
j_call: TRBJ2-3

cdr3_aa: CASSEWGGQQNTEAFF
cdr3_nt: TGTGCCAGCAGTGAATGGGGGGGACAGCAGAACACTGAAGCTTTCTTT
d_call: TRBD1
cdr3_length: 16
clone_size: NA
v_call: TRBV25-1
j_call: TRBJ1-1

cdr3_aa: CASRYGTAVDASNQPQHF
cdr3_nt: TGCGCCAGTCGATACGGGACAGCTGTTGACGCGAGCAATCAGCCCCAGCATTTT
d_call: TRBD1
cdr3_length: 18
clone_size: NA
v_call: TRBV23-1
j_call: TRBJ1-5

cdr3_aa: CASSEQVGSGANVLTF
cdr3_nt: TGTGCCAGCAGTGAACAGGTTGGCTCTGGGGCCAACGTCCTGACTTTC
d_call: NA
cdr3_length: 16
clone_size: few
v_call: TRBV2
j_call: TRBJ2-6

cdr3_aa: CASSLEGQDSDEQYF
cdr3_nt: TGCGCCAGCAGCTTGGAGGGACAGGACAGTGACGAGCAGTACTTC
d_call: TRBD1
cdr3_length: 15
clone_size: NA
v_call: TRBV5-1
j_call: TRBJ2-7

cdr3_aa: CAWSLGSGELFF
cdr3_nt: TGTGCCTGGAGTCTCGGCTCCGGGGAGCTGTTTTTT
d_call: NA
cdr3_length: 12
clone_size: NA
v_call: TRBV30
j_call: TRBJ2-2

cdr3_aa: CASSQVPHGYTF
cdr3_nt: TGTGCCAGCAGCCAAGTCCCCCATGGCTACACCTTC
d_call: NA
cdr3_length: 12
clone_size: NA
v_call: TRBV4-2
j_call: TRBJ1-2

cdr3_aa: CASSQTGTGYEQYF
cdr3_nt: TGCGCCAGCAGCCAAACCGGGACAGGGTACGAGCAGTACTTC
d_call: TRBD1
cdr3_length: 14
clone_size: NA
v_call: TRBV4-1
j_call: TRBJ2-7

cdr3_aa: CAWASLGNTEAFF
cdr3_nt: TGTGCCTGGGCCTCTCTAGGGAACACTGAAGCTTTCTTT
d_call: NA
cdr3_length: 13
clone_size: NA
v_call: TRBV30
j_call: TRBJ1-1

cdr3_aa: CASRDRGMNTEAFF
cdr3_nt: TGTGCCAGCCGGGACAGGGGAATGAACACTGAAGCTTTCTTT
d_call: TRBD1
cdr3_length: 14
clone_size: NA
v_call: TRBV27
j_call: TRBJ1-1

cdr3_aa: CASTAQETQYF
cdr3_nt: TGCGCCAGCACCGCCCAAGAGACCCAGTACTTC
d_call: NA
cdr3_length: 11
clone_size: few
v_call: TRBV5-1
j_call: TRBJ2-5

cdr3_aa: CSVVMDGHTYEQYF
cdr3_nt: TGCAGCGTTGTTATGGACGGGCATACCTACGAGCAGTACTTC
d_call: NA
cdr3_length: 14
clone_size: NA
v_call: TRBV29-1
j_call: TRBJ2-7

cdr3_aa: CASSQSAGTIHTDTQYF
cdr3_nt: TGCGCCAGCAGTCAATCGGCAGGGACTATACACACAGATACGCAGTATTTT
d_call: TRBD2
cdr3_length: 17
clone_size: few
v_call: TRBV23-1
j_call: TRBJ2-3

cdr3_aa: CASSENPRPNSPLHF
cdr3_nt: TGCGCCAGCAGTGAGAACCCGCGCCCAAATTCACCCCTCCACTTT
d_call: NA
cdr3_length: 15
clone_size: NA
v_call: TRBV10-2
j_call: TRBJ1-6

cdr3_aa: CATSQGSYEQYF
cdr3_nt: TGTGCCACTTCACAGGGGTCCTACGAGCAGTACTTC
d_call: TRBD1
cdr3_length: 12
clone_size: NA
v_call: TRBV15
j_call: TRBJ2-7

cdr3_aa: CSVDWQAARPQETQYF
cdr3_nt: TGCAGCGTTGATTGGCAGGCGGCCCGTCCACAAGAGACCCAGTACTTC
d_call: NA
cdr3_length: 16
clone_size: NA
v_call: TRBV29-1
j_call: TRBJ2-5

cdr3_aa: CASSSAQFGNEQFF
cdr3_nt: TGTGCCAGCAGCTCCGCCCAATTCGGGAATGAGCAGTTCTTC
d_call: NA
cdr3_length: 14
clone_size: few
v_call: TRBV7-2
j_call: TRBJ2-1

cdr3_aa: CASSQRLSSAGTQETQYF
cdr3_nt: TGTGCCAGCAGCCAAAGGCTCTCGTCGGCAGGTACTCAAGAGACCCAGTACTTC
d_call: NA
cdr3_length: 18
clone_size: few
v_call: TRBV14
j_call: TRBJ2-5

cdr3_aa: CASSIGRRNQPQHF
cdr3_nt: TGTGCCAGTAGTATCGGACGGCGCAATCAGCCCCAGCATTTT
d_call: NA
cdr3_length: 14
clone_size: NA
v_call: TRBV19
j_call: TRBJ1-5

cdr3_aa: CASSVDGDSTDTQYF
cdr3_nt: TGTGCCAGCAGCGTAGACGGGGACAGCACAGATACGCAGTATTTT
d_call: NA
cdr3_length: 15
clone_size: once
v_call: TRBV9
j_call: TRBJ2-3

cdr3_aa: CASSQGDGYEQYF
cdr3_nt: TGTGCCAGCAGCCAGGGAGATGGCTACGAGCAGTACTTC
d_call: NA
cdr3_length: 13
clone_size: NA
v_call: TRBV5-6
j_call: TRBJ2-7

cdr3_aa: CASSPRGAGSPLHF
cdr3_nt: TGTGCCAGCAGCCCCCGGGGGGCAGGTTCACCCCTCCACTTT
d_call: NA
cdr3_length: 14
clone_size: NA
v_call: TRBV27
j_call: TRBJ1-6

cdr3_aa: CASSLVGSLNTEAFF
cdr3_nt: TGTGCCAGCAGCTTAGTTGGCAGTTTGAACACTGAAGCTTTCTTT
d_call: NA
cdr3_length: 15
clone_size: few
v_call: TRBV7-9
j_call: TRBJ1-1

cdr3_aa: CASSEGRMGHTEAFF
cdr3_nt: TGTGCCAGCAGTGAAGGGAGGATGGGGCACACTGAAGCTTTCTTT
d_call: NA
cdr3_length: 15
clone_size: NA
v_call: TRBV6-1
j_call: TRBJ1-1

cdr3_aa: CASSSQQGRGNTEAFF
cdr3_nt: TGTGCCAGCAGTTCTCAACAGGGAAGGGGGAACACTGAAGCTTTCTTT
d_call: NA
cdr3_length: 16
clone_size: NA
v_call: TRBV6-5
j_call: TRBJ1-1

cdr3_aa: CSVRVRDRKQFEQFF
cdr3_nt: TGCAGCGTGCGCGTCCGGGACAGGAAACAATTTGAGCAGTTCTTC
d_call: TRBD1
cdr3_length: 15
clone_size: NA
v_call: TRBV29-1
j_call: TRBJ2-1

cdr3_aa: CASSLDLSEAFF
cdr3_nt: TGTGCCAGCAGCTTGGATTTGTCTGAAGCTTTCTTT
d_call: NA
cdr3_length: 12
clone_size: few
v_call: TRBV5-6
j_call: TRBJ1-1

cdr3_aa: CASISNTEAFF
cdr3_nt: TGTGCCAGCATTTCGAACACTGAAGCTTTCTTT
d_call: NA
cdr3_length: 11
clone_size: once
v_call: TRBV6-5
j_call: TRBJ1-1

cdr3_aa: CSATGGIGNTEAFF
cdr3_nt: TGCAGCGCGACAGGGGGCATCGGGAACACTGAAGCTTTCTTT
d_call: TRBD1
cdr3_length: 14
clone_size: NA
v_call: TRBV29-1
j_call: TRBJ1-1

cdr3_aa: CASSTYRGGTEAFF
cdr3_nt: TGTGCCAGCAGTACTTACAGGGGGGGCACTGAAGCTTTCTTT
d_call: TRBD1
cdr3_length: 14
clone_size: NA
v_call: TRBV27
j_call: TRBJ1-1

cdr3_aa: CASGPRGEQYF
cdr3_nt: TGTGCTAGTGGCCCTCGGGGGGAGCAGTACTTC
d_call: NA
cdr3_length: 11
clone_size: NA
v_call: TRBV12-5
j_call: TRBJ2-7

cdr3_aa: CSVELDTEAFF
cdr3_nt: TGCAGCGTTGAACTTGACACTGAAGCTTTCTTT
d_call: NA
cdr3_length: 11
clone_size: NA
v_call: TRBV29-1
j_call: TRBJ1-1

cdr3_aa: CASSLLPGQGSEQYF
cdr3_nt: TGCGCCAGCAGCTTGCTTCCGGGACAGGGAAGCGAGCAGTACTTC
d_call: TRBD1
cdr3_length: 15
clone_size: NA
v_call: TRBV5-1
j_call: TRBJ2-7

cdr3_aa: CASSWLAGVTDTQYF
cdr3_nt: TGTGCCAGCAGTTGGCTAGCGGGGGTCACAGATACGCAGTATTTT
d_call: TRBD2
cdr3_length: 15
clone_size: NA
v_call: TRBV6-6
j_call: TRBJ2-3